The 28 T cell receptor beta chains reported below all come from one sample, sequenced in a study of shared clonotypes between healthy human individuals. Positive CCR7 selection of CD45RO-negative cells yielded the naive CD8 cells, and terminally differentiated effector memory CD45RA+ cells were excluded. The assay was immunoSEQ multiplex PCR, and TCRdb's table has in-frame clones only and misses some. Of some 2.1 million clones listed, roughly 95% are singletons. The sequenced sample was naive CD8+ T cells sorted from blood. The receptor source for this set is a young man in good health.

This chain joins TRBV7-3 and TRBJ2-1, with D unresolved. Germline values: CDR1 SGHTA, CDR2 FQGTGA. V was trimmed by 4 bases and J by 4 bases, leaving 8 bases between them. The CDR3 consists of 13 residues. In DNA, the CDR3 is TGTGCCAGCAGCTCCCTCGAGTACAATGAGCAGTTCTTC. Translation: CASSSLEYNEQFF.

V gene TRBV5-4 combines with J gene TRBJ1-2; 8 nucleotides match TRBD1. The CDR3 consists of 15 residues. Per germline, CDR1 SGHNT and CDR2 YYREEE (reference sequence). V lost 2 bases, J lost 1 base, and 4 bases stayed unmatched. CDR3 sequence: CASSFTGGNNYGYTF. The CDR3, as DNA: TGTGCCAGCAGCTTCACAGGGGGTAATAACTATGGCTACACCTTC.

The chain is built from TRBV4-1 and TRBJ2-7; D is perhaps TRBD1 (5 bases). The CDR3 consists of 16 residues. CDR1 is MGHRA, CDR2 YSYEKL, per germline. V gave up 1 base and J gave up 1 base, with 14 bases separating them. This CDR3 reads CASSQGLQVLSYEQYF. In DNA form, the CDR3 reads TGCGCCAGCAGCCAAGGCCTACAGGTTCTATCCTACGAGCAGTACTTC.

The chain links TRBV7-5 to TRBJ1-1. TRBV7-5 is a known pseudogene. This CDR3 comprises 12 residues. CDR3 nucleotide sequence: TGTGCTCGGAGCGGGGGGGATACTGAAGCTTTCTTT. Protein sequence: CARSGGDTEAFF.

This clone was seen only a few times. This specimen includes other DNA sequences encoding the same CDR3. This chain connects TRBV10-3 to TRBJ2-7; D call uncertain. Germline lookup yields CDR1 ENHRY and CDR2 SYGVKD. This CDR3 spans 11 amino acids. The V and J ends lost 2 bases and 5 bases respectively, with 4 bases between them. Here the CDR3 reads CAISEGNEQYF. The CDR3 DNA sequence: TGTGCCATCAGTGAGGGGAACGAGCAGTACTTC.

Turning to this clone: Additional DNA sequences in this sample encode the identical CDR3. This chain uses TRBV9 with TRBJ2-7; D is perhaps TRBD2 (5 bases). Germline V CDR1 and CDR2: SGDLS, YYNGEE. With 0 bases removed from V and 0 bases from J, the gap between germline ends came to 10 bases. CDR3 size: 15 residues. For the CDR3, the DNA is TGTGCCAGCAGCGTAGCGGGTGGGAGCTCCTACGAGCAGTACTTC. Amino acids: CASSVAGGSSYEQYF.

V gene TRBV7-9 combines with J gene TRBJ2-5; D assignment may be TRBD1 or TRBD2 (5 bases each). Germline CDR1 SEHNR, CDR2 FQNEAQ (reference sequence). CDR3 length: 16 residues. V was cut by 5 bases and J by 2 bases, with 18 bases left in between. The CDR3 here is CASSPAPGSGQETQYF. The CDR3 DNA sequence: TGTGCCAGCAGCCCGGCCCCAGGGAGTGGTCAAGAGACCCAGTACTTC.

This clone was observed once. The rearrangement uses TRBV30 and TRBJ1-4; 7 bases align to TRBD1. This CDR3 comprises 13 residues. Unmatched junction bases numbered 2, after V lost 0 bases and J lost 7 bases. Germline V gives CDR1 GTSNPN, CDR2 SVGIG (reference sequence). The CDR3 protein is CAWSVTGAEKLFF. CDR3 coding DNA: TGTGCCTGGAGTGTAACAGGGGCTGAAAAACTGTTTTTT.

The chain carries TRBV6-5 and TRBJ2-1; TRBD2 matches at 7 bases. The CDR3 contains 15 residues. J was trimmed by 3 bases and V by 6 bases; bases with no gene match: 8. Germline CDR1 reads MNHEY; CDR2 reads SVGAGI. CDR3 protein: CASSPFSGGYNEQFF. The CDR3 bases are TGTGCCAGCAGCCCCTTTTCGGGAGGCTACAATGAGCAGTTCTTC.

This clone occurred a few times. Other DNA sequences in the same sample also yield this CDR3. CDR3 residues: CASSSGTGSYEQYF. In DNA, the CDR3 is TGTGCCAGCAGCTCCGGGACAGGGTCCTACGAGCAGTACTTC. V usage is TRBV5-5 and J usage is TRBJ2-7, with 9 positions matching TRBD1. Germline trimming cut 3 bases from V and 1 base from J; bases unmatched to any gene: 2. Germline CDR1 and CDR2: SGHKS and YYEKEE (reference sequence). This CDR3 region has 14 residues.

The genes are TRBV12-2 and TRBJ1-2; the DNA was not used to check the table's D call, TRBD1. TRBV12-2 is tagged as a pseudogene. This CDR3 has 16 residues. The CDR3 spells CASRTGTGDSNYGYTF. The CDR3 nucleotides read TGTGCAAGTCGCACCGGGACAGGGGATTCTAACTATGGCTACACCTTC.

The V and J genes are TRBV7-3 and TRBJ1-1; D is perhaps TRBD1 (5 bases). The V and J ends lost 2 bases and 0 bases respectively, with 10 bases between them. Per the germline V gene, CDR1 is SGHTA and CDR2 is FQGTGA. The CDR3 runs to 15 residues. The CDR3 loop reads CASSLVTAMNTEAFF. In DNA form, the CDR3 reads TGTGCCAGCAGCTTAGTGACAGCAATGAACACTGAAGCTTTCTTT.

A note on this clone: The same CDR3 is also encoded by other DNA sequences in this sample. The rearrangement uses TRBV7-9 and TRBJ2-5, with D uncertain. V was shortened by 0 bases and J by 2 bases, with 7 bases between the two germline ends. The CDR3 consists of 14 residues. Germline CDR1 and CDR2: SEHNR and FQNEAQ (reference sequence). This chain's CDR3 is CASSLASPQETQYF. DNA of the CDR3: TGTGCCAGCAGCTTAGCTAGCCCACAAGAGACCCAGTACTTC.

This clone has a handful of counts. The chain is built from TRBV27 and TRBJ1-2, with 9 nucleotides matching TRBD1. J lost 8 bases, V lost 5 bases, and 12 bases had no gene match. CDR1 is MNHEY, CDR2 SMNVEV, per germline (reference sequence). The CDR3 extends over 15 amino acids. CDR3 loop: CASSLGLGTGKGYTF. The CDR3 DNA reads as TGTGCCAGCAGTCTGGGGTTAGGGACAGGGAAGGGCTACACCTTC.

The chain recombines TRBV7-6 with TRBJ2-7; the match to TRBD2 covers 8 bases. The CDR3 sequence is 15 residues long. Germline V lookup: CDR1 SGHVS, CDR2 FNYEAQ. V dropped 1 base and J dropped 6; count of bases not matched to a gene: 8. CDR3: CASSLEAGRDGEQYF. The CDR3 nucleotides are TGTGCCAGCAGCTTAGAAGCCGGGAGGGATGGCGAGCAGTACTTC.

This rearrangement joins TRBV27 to TRBJ2-1; TRBD2 matches at 7 bases. Germline V gives CDR1 MNHEY, CDR2 SMNVEV (reference sequence). This CDR3 is 15 amino acids long. Trimming at V came to 3 bases and at J to 7 bases, leaving 9 bases not matched to a gene. The CDR3 sequence: CASSFSGEGVNEQFF. As DNA, the CDR3 is TGTGCCAGCAGTTTCAGCGGGGAAGGGGTTAATGAGCAGTTCTTC.

V usage is TRBV6-5 and J usage is TRBJ2-1, with 7 positions matching TRBD2. The CDR3 contains 15 residues. Trimming removed 6 bases from V and 0 bases from J; junction bases left unmatched: 5. CDR1 is MNHEY, CDR2 SVGAGI, per germline. As DNA, the CDR3 is TGTGCCAGCAGCATAGCGGGCCCCTCCTACAATGAGCAGTTCTTC. Its translation is CASSIAGPSYNEQFF.

V and J are TRBV13 and TRBJ2-3; D ambiguous. The germline V gene has CDR1 PRHDT and CDR2 FYEKMQ (reference sequence). The CDR3 runs to 13 residues. V lost 4 bases to trimming and J lost 6 bases, with 11 bases between them. CDR3 in DNA: TGTGCCAGCAGCTCCAATTTGATGGATACGCAGTATTTT. Translated, it gives CASSSNLMDTQYF.

The chain joins TRBV7-3 to TRBJ2-1; D is undetermined. Trimming removed 6 bases at V and 1 base at J, with 7 bases between. The CDR3 sequence is 13 residues long. CDR1 SGHTA and CDR2 FQGTGA come from the germline V gene. CDR3 sequence: CASRYSSYNEQFF. CDR3 nucleotides: TGTGCCAGCAGGTATAGTTCCTACAATGAGCAGTTCTTC. Full variable domain (remainder filled in from reference TRBV7-3 and TRBJ2-1): GAGVSQTPSNKVTEKGKYVELRCDPISGHTALYWYRQSLGQGPEFLIYFQGTGAADDSGLPNDRFFAVRPEGSVSTLKIQRTERGDSAVYLCASRYSSYNEQFFGPGTRLTVL.

V is TRBV28 and J is TRBJ1-2; possibly TRBD1 for D (6 bases). Trimming removed 3 bases at V and 0 bases at J, with 14 bases between. Germline CDR1 MDHEN, CDR2 SYDVKM. The CDR3 is 16 amino acids. CDR3 bases: TGTGCCAGCAGTTTTCTCCCAGGGGAAGCTAACTATGGCTACACCTTC. Its translation is CASSFLPGEANYGYTF.

This chain connects TRBV7-2 to TRBJ1-3; D remains unclear. From germline, CDR1 is SGHTA and CDR2 FQGNSA. The CDR3 contains 15 residues. With 5 bases removed from V and 0 bases from J, the gap between germline ends came to 11 bases. The CDR3 sequence is CASSPGRSSGNTIYF. The CDR3 bases are TGTGCCAGCAGCCCGGGGAGGTCCTCTGGAAACACCATATATTTT.

The chain joins TRBV25-1 to TRBJ1-5; 11 bases are shared with TRBD1. This CDR3 has 15 amino acids. Germline CDR1 reads MGHDK; CDR2 reads SYGVNS. Losses at the gene ends were 3 bases for V and 6 bases for J; bases not matched to a gene: 4. CDR3 sequence (DNA): TGTGCCAGCAGTGACGGACAGGGGGCAGCTCAGCCCCAGCATTTT. Its protein product is CASSDGQGAAQPQHF.

A note on this clone: The same CDR3 also results from other DNA sequences found in this sample. The chain links TRBV5-1 to TRBJ2-7; D gene unclear. The CDR3 consists of 12 residues. Trimming cost V 0 bases and J 5 bases, with 6 bases left between them. The germline V gene has CDR1 SGHRS and CDR2 YFSETQ. This CDR3 reads CASSLAADEQYF. The CDR3, as DNA: TGCGCCAGCAGCTTGGCCGCAGACGAGCAGTACTTC.

The genes are TRBV12-5 and TRBJ1-5; 9 bases fit TRBD1. The CDR3 consists of 15 residues. Losses at the gene ends were 1 base for V and 4 bases for J; bases not matched to a gene: 2. Per the germline V gene, CDR1 is LGHNT and CDR2 is FRNRAP. The CDR3 DNA sequence: TGTGCTAGTGGTTTGGCTGGGACAGGGAATCAGCCCCAGCATTTT. It specifies CASGLAGTGNQPQHF.

This chain joins TRBV9 and TRBJ2-7; no clear D. This CDR3 comprises 13 residues. Trimming cost V 3 bases and J 4 bases, with 11 bases left between them. Germline lookup yields CDR1 SGDLS and CDR2 YYNGEE. The CDR3 protein is CASSESLGYEQYF. The CDR3 DNA follows: TGTGCCAGCAGCGAGTCCCTAGGGTACGAGCAGTACTTC.

The chain recombines TRBV18 with TRBJ2-7, with D possibly being TRBD1 or TRBD2 (5 bases each). Germline CDR1 and CDR2: KGHSH and LQKENI. Trimming stripped 4 bases from V and 2 bases from J, with 15 bases between. This CDR3 is 15 amino acids long. In DNA, the CDR3 is TGTGCCAGCTCACAAACGACCGGGGACGCCTACGAGCAGTACTTC. Amino acids: CASSQTTGDAYEQYF.

Worth noting for this clone: This CDR3 is also generated by other DNA sequences in the sample. The CDR3 spells CASSSNQPQHF. The DNA for the CDR3 is TGTGCCAGCAGTTCGAATCAGCCCCAGCATTTT. The chain has TRBV6-5 and TRBJ1-5; unclear D gene. The V and J ends lost 4 bases and 4 bases respectively, with 2 bases between them. Germline CDR1 reads MNHEY; CDR2 reads SVGAGI. The CDR3 has 11 residues.

The CDR3 region is CSTDRGRTGYTF. Written as DNA, the CDR3 is TGCAGCACCGACAGGGGGCGTACTGGCTACACCTTC. V and J are TRBV29-1 and TRBJ1-2, with 10 bases that match TRBD1. The CDR3 is 12 residues long. The ends lost 8 bases at V and 7 bases at J; junction bases unmatched: 7. CDR1 and CDR2 from the germline V gene are SQVTM and ANQGSEA.